These 7 T cell receptor beta chains originate from one sample sequenced in a study of human T cells and chemical hapten exposure. As to time point: pre-sensitization, week 0. Treatment defined: therapeutic diphenylcyclopropenone sensitization with weekly scalp DPC. In TCRdb, the RACE reads were re-called with MiXCR into one record per CDR3 protein. The sample shows some 360,000 distinct CDR3 sequences, 5% to 6.5% of them seen only once. The sequences come from whole blood, collected in connection with sensitization to the hapten diphenylcyclopropenone (DPC). These TCRs come from a woman aged 50 to 60 with alopecia areata. Some clones in this sample may be carry-over from other donors' samples.

This clonotype was picked up many times. The chain uses TRBV29-1 and TRBJ2-7; 11 nucleotides align to TRBD2. Germline loops: CDR1 SQVTM, CDR2 ANQGSEA. The CDR3 contains 14 residues. Unmatched junction bases numbered 2, after V lost 1 base and J lost 3 bases. The CDR3 nucleotides read TGCAGCGTTGAAGCTAGCGGGGGGCTCTACGAGCAGTACTTC. This translates into CSVEASGGLYEQYF.

This sequence joins TRBV2 and TRBJ1-1; 8 bases line up with TRBD1. Germline CDR1 and CDR2: SNHLY and FYNNEI. This CDR3 contains 14 residues. V shed 3 bases, J shed 4 bases, and the junction held 4 bases outside the gene matches. Here the CDR3 DNA reads TGTGCCAGCAGTGAGACAGGGGAGACCACTGAAGCTTTCTTT. It encodes CASSETGETTEAFF.

V gene TRBV6-6 combines with J gene TRBJ2-7; 8 nucleotides agree with TRBD1. The CDR3 runs 16 residues. With 0 bases clipped from V and 1 base from J, the junction kept 5 bases outside the gene matches. The germline CDR1 and CDR2 sequences are MNHNY and SVGAGI (reference sequence). The CDR3: CASSYSRQGASYEQYF. The DNA for the CDR3 is TGTGCCAGCAGTTACTCGAGGCAGGGGGCTTCCTACGAGCAGTACTTC.

The sample holds a few counts of this clonotype. This chain links TRBV12-3 or TRBV12-4 with TRBJ2-7; TRBD1 aligns across 7 bases. The CDR3 has 12 amino acids. The V segment lost 6 bases and the J segment 7 bases; nucleotides outside the gene matches: 6. This chain's CDR3 is CASSRQGWEQYF. CDR3 in DNA: TGTGCCAGCAGCCGACAGGGCTGGGAGCAGTACTTC.

This clonotype was counted only a few times. The chain combines TRBV20-1 with TRBJ2-1, with TRBD2 matching over 8 bases. The CDR3 extends over 14 amino acids. The germline V gene encodes CDR1 DFQATT and CDR2 SNEGSKA (reference sequence). The V gene end was trimmed by 6 bases and the J gene end by 8 bases; junction bases not matched to a gene: 12. The CDR3 loop is CSALSREGPDEQFF. The DNA of the CDR3 is TGCAGTGCGCTAAGTCGGGAGGGCCCCGATGAGCAGTTCTTC.

This chain uses TRBV3-1 with TRBJ1-6, with no clear D. Trimming took off 0 bases at V and 9 bases at J, with 6 bases between the two ends. Germline CDR1 LGHDT, CDR2 YNNKEL (reference sequence). This CDR3 region has 13 residues. This CDR3 reads CASSQELSSPLHF. Written as DNA, the CDR3 is TGTGCCAGCAGCCAAGAGCTCAGTTCACCCCTCCACTTT.

This clonotype came up many times. The chain is built from TRBV21-1 and TRBJ1-1; whether TRBD1, the table's D call, matches the DNA was not checked. TRBV21-1 is deemed a pseudogene. The CDR3 has 19 amino acids. The CDR3, as DNA: TGTGCCAGCAGCACAGTTAGGACAGAAATCGAAAGGGTAATACCTGAAGCTTTCTTT. Protein sequence: CASSTVRTEIERVIPEAFF.